One sample yielded the 8 T cell receptor beta chains listed below, sequenced in a study of CD8 T cells in ankylosing spondylitis. A single record per CDR3 protein comes from TCRdb applying MiXCR to the 5' RACE reads. The table has about 340,000 distinct CDR3 sequences, roughly 22% seen once. Sequenced material: blood, either unsorted or a sorted T cell fraction (not recorded which). The source is a male donor with ankylosing spondylitis or in good health (not recorded which).

This clonotype was recorded a few times. V usage is TRBV20-1 and J usage is TRBJ2-7, with D possibly called TRBD1 or TRBD2 (5 bases each). Germline V gene sequence: CDR1 DFQATT, CDR2 SNEGSKA (reference sequence). Between the trimmed V and J ends, which lost 3 bases and 0 bases, there was a span of 12 bases. The CDR3 spans 14 residues. CDR3 DNA sequence: TGCAGTGCTAGGGGGACGGTGAGCTCCTACGAGCAGTACTTC. It translates to CSARGTVSSYEQYF.

This clonotype was seen only a few times. The rearrangement uses TRBV11-2 and TRBJ2-1, with 12 bases identical to TRBD2. The CDR3 has 17 amino acids. Germline CDR1 is SGHAT and CDR2 is FQNNGV. V dropped 5 bases and J dropped 2; count of bases not matched to a gene: 7. The CDR3 here is CASSRPLAGGPYNEQFF. The CDR3, as DNA: TGTGCCAGCAGCCGACCCCTAGCGGGGGGGCCCTACAATGAGCAGTTCTTC.

This clonotype showed up just a few times. V usage is TRBV29-1 and J usage is TRBJ2-5; tentatively, D is TRBD1 or TRBD2 (5 bases each). The germline CDR1 and CDR2 sequences are SQVTM and ANQGSEA. The V gene lost 3 bases and the J gene lost 4 bases, with 6 bases spanning the gap. There are 11 residues in the CDR3. The CDR3 spells CSVEGTETQYF. As DNA, the CDR3 is TGCAGCGTTGAGGGGACAGAGACCCAGTACTTC. Combining the CDR3 with reference TRBV29-1 and TRBJ2-5 gives the whole variable domain SAVISQKPSRDICQRGTSLTIQCQVDSQVTMMFWYRQQPGQSLTLIATANQGSEATYESGFVIDKFPISRPNLTFSTLTVSNMSPEDSSIYLCSVEGTETQYFGPGTRLLVL.

The V and J genes are TRBV7-2 and TRBJ1-6; no clear D. Trimming removed 2 bases from V and 4 bases from J, with 15 bases in between. This CDR3 comprises 17 residues. Germline CDR1 and CDR2: SGHTA and FQGNSA. CDR3 DNA sequence: TGTGCCAGCAGCTTAAGGTTCCCAGAAAATTATAATTCACCCCTCCACTTT. It translates to CASSLRFPENYNSPLHF.

V usage is TRBV10-2 and J usage is TRBJ2-3; TRBD2 is a possible D gene (6 bases). Germline V gene sequence: CDR1 WSHSY, CDR2 SAAADI. This CDR3 spans 17 amino acids. Trimming removed 0 bases at V and 1 base at J, with 14 bases between. The CDR3 nucleotides read TGCGCCAGCAGTGAGTCGAGCAGGACGGGGGGCACAGATACGCAGTATTTT. Translated, it gives CASSESSRTGGTDTQYF.

The chain couples TRBV5-1 to TRBJ2-1, with TRBD1 identical over 10 bases. The CDR3 totals 15 residues. J gave up 9 bases and V 0 bases, and 6 bases lay outside the gene matches. Germline V gene lookup returns CDR1 SGHRS and CDR2 YFSETQ. The CDR3, as DNA: TGCGCCAGCAGCTTGGTTGGACAGGGGGAAATTGAGCAGTTCTTC. It specifies CASSLVGQGEIEQFF.

This clonotype has a handful of counts. In nucleotides, the CDR3 is TGTGCCAGCAGCCTAGTCACAGGGTACCAAGAGACCCAGTACTTC. It codes for CASSLVTGYQETQYF. The genes are TRBV3-1 and TRBJ2-5; possible D gene TRBD1, 6 bases. The CDR3 length is 15 residues. V dropped 4 bases and J dropped 0 bases, with 12 bases sitting between them. Germline CDR1 LGHDT, CDR2 YNNKEL (reference sequence).

This clonotype occurred a few times. This chain links TRBV28 with TRBJ2-7; D not certain. Germline V lookup: CDR1 MDHEN, CDR2 SYDVKM. The V end lost 6 bases, the J end lost 3 bases, and 18 bases lay between the germline ends. This CDR3 region has 15 residues. DNA for the CDR3: TGTGCCAGCAGGACCGACACCCGACCCTACTACGAGCAGTACTTC. This codes for CASRTDTRPYYEQYF.